This T cell receptor (beta chain) was observed in a study of regulatory T cells in long-lasting Graves disease. Time point here: newly diagnosed GD, antithyroid drugs for less than 3 months. PBMCs provided the RNA from which the TCR library was made. With iRepertoire HTBI primers and Arm-PCR of CDR3 regions, TCR beta libraries were built. How the authors handled the data: Across all samples, about 62 TRBV segments and about 13 TRBJ segments were identified. TCRdb reanalysed the multiplex PCR reads using MiXCR and keeps one entry per CDR3 protein. V and J calls and clone size were set by TCRdb, not the authors. The table shows 200,000 to 250,000 distinct CDR3 sequences, with 20% occurring only once. Findings of the study overall: Shared public clonotypes totalled around 2,900 in persistent patients, compared with about 930 in new patients.

The CDR3 length is 17 residues. V shed 5 bases and J shed 6 bases, with 23 bases lying between them. This clonotype was counted ten times or more. The antigen is undetermined. This material consisted of peripheral blood mononuclear cells (PBMCs), taken at new diagnosis, from a patient treated with antithyroid drugs. This sequence joins TRBV12-3 or TRBV12-4 and TRBJ2-1, with TRBD2 as a possible D gene (6 bases). The sequence was collected from a female donor with Graves disease. The CDR3 sequence is CASSPRGTDDNPNEQFF. The CDR3 DNA reads TGTGCCAGCAGTCCCCGGGGGACGGATGATAATCCCAATGAGCAGTTCTTC.